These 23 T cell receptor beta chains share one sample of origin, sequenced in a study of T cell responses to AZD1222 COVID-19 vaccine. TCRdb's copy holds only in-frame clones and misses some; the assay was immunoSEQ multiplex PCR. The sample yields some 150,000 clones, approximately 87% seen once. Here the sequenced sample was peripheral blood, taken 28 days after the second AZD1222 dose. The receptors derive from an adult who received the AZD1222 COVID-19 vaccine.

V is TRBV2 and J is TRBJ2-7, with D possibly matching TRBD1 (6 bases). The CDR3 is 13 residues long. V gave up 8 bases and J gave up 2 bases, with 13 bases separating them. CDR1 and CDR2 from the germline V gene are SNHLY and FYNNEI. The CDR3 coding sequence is TGTGCCAGCCTAAACAGGGCCGCCTACGAGCAGTACTTC. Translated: CASLNRAAYEQYF.

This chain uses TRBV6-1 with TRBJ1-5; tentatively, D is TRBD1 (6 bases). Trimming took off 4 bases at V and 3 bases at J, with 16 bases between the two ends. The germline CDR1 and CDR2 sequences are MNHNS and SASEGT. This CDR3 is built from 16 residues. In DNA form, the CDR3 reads TGTGCCAGCAGTGCCCTTGGGGGGCCCAACAATCAGCCCCAGCATTTT. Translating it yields CASSALGGPNNQPQHF.

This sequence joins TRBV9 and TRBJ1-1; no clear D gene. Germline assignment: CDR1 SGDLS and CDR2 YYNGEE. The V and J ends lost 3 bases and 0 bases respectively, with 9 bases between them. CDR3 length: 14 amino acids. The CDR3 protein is CASSGLTMNTEAFF. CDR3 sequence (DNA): TGTGCCAGCAGCGGTCTCACAATGAACACTGAAGCTTTCTTT. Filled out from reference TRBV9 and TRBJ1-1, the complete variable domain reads DSGVTQTPKHLITATGQRVTLRCSPRSGDLSVYWYQQSLDQGLQFLIQYYNGEERAKGNILERFSAQQFPDLHSELNLSSLELGDSALYFCASSGLTMNTEAFFGQGTRLTVV.

The CDR3 spells CASSLGESSNQPQHF. DNA of the CDR3: TGTGCCAGCAGCTTAGGAGAAAGTAGCAATCAGCCCCAGCATTTT. The chain employs TRBV7-6 and TRBJ1-5; D is ambiguous. The germline V and J ends were trimmed by 1 base and 0 bases, with 7 bases remaining between them. This CDR3 has 15 amino acids. The germline CDR1 and CDR2 sequences are SGHVS and FNYEAQ.

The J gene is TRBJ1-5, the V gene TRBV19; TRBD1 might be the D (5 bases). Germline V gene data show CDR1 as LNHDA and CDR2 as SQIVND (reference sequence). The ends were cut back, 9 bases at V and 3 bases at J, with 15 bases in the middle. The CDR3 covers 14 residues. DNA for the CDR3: TGTGCCAGCGGGACCGCCGGTAACAATCAGCCCCAGCATTTT. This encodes CASGTAGNNQPQHF.

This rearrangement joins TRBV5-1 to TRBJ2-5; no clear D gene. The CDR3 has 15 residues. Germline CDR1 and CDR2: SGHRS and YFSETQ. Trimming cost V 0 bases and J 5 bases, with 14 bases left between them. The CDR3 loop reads CASSLEVGNKETQYF. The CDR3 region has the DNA TGCGCCAGCAGCTTGGAAGTGGGAAACAAGGAGACCCAGTACTTC.

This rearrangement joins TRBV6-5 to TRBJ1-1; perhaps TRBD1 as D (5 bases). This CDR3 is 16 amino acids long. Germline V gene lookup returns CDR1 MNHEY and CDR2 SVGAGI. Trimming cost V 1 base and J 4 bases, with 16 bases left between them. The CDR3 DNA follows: TGTGCCAGCAGTTACTTAGGGCCAGGAAGGGGCACTGAAGCTTTCTTT. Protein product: CASSYLGPGRGTEAFF.

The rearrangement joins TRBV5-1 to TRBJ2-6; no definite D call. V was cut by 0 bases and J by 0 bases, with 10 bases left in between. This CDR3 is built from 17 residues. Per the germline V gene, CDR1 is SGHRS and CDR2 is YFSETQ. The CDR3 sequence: CASSLGNWLSGANVLTF. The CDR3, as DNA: TGCGCCAGCAGCTTGGGGAACTGGCTCTCTGGGGCCAACGTCCTGACTTTC.

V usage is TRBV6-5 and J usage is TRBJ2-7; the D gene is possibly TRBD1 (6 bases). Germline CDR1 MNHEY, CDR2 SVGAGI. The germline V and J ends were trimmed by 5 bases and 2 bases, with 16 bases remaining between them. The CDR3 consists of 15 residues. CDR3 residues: CASSPKTGITYEQYF. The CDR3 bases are TGTGCCAGCAGTCCTAAGACAGGCATTACCTACGAGCAGTACTTC.

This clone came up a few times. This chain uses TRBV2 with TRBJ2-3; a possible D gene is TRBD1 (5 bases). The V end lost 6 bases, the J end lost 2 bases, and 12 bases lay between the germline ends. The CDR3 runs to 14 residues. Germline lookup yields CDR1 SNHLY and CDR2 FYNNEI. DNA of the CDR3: TGTGCCAGCAGAAAAAGGGGATACACAGATACGCAGTATTTT. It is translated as CASRKRGYTDTQYF.

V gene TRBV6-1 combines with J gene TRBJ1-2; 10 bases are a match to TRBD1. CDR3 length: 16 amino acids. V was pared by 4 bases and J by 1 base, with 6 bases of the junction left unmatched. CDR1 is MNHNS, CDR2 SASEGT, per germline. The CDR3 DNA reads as TGTGCCAGCAGTGTACCGACAGGGGGCCGTAACTATGGCTACACCTTC. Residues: CASSVPTGGRNYGYTF.

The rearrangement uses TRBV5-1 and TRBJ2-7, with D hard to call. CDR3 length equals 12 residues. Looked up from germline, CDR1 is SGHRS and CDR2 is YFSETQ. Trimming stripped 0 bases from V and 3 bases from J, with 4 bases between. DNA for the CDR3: TGCGCCAGCAGCTTGGACTACTACGAGCAGTACTTC. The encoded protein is CASSLDYYEQYF.

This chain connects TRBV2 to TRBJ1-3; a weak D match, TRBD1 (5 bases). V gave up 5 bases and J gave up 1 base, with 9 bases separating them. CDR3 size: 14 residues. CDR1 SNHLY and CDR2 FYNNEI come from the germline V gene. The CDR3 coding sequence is TGTGCCAGCAGTACCGACAGTTCTGGAAACACCATATATTTT. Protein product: CASSTDSSGNTIYF. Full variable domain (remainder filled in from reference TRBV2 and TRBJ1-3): EPEVTQTPSHQVTQMGQEVILRCVPISNHLYFYWYRQILGQKVEFLVSFYNNEISEKSEIFDDQFSVERPDGSNFTLKIRSTKLEDSAMYFCASSTDSSGNTIYFGEGSWLTVV.

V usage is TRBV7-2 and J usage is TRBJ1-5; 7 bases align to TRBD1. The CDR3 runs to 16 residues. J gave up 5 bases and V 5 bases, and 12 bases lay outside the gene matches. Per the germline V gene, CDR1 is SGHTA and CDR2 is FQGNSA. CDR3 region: CASSPGPRTGDQPQHF. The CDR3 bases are TGTGCCAGCAGCCCCGGACCCAGGACAGGTGATCAGCCCCAGCATTTT. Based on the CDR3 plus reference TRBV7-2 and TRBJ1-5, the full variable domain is GAGVSQSPSNKVTEKGKDVELRCDPISGHTALYWYRQSLGQGLEFLIYFQGNSAPDKSGLPSDRFSAERTGGSVSTLTIQRTQQEDSAVYLCASSPGPRTGDQPQHFGDGTRLSIL.

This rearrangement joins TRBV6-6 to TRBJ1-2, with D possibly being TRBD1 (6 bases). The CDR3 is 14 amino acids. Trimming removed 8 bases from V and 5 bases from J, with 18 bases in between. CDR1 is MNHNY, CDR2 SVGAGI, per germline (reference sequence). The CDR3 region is CASSDRTLTYGYTF. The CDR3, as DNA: TGTGCCAGCTCAGACAGGACCCTTACATATGGCTACACCTTC.

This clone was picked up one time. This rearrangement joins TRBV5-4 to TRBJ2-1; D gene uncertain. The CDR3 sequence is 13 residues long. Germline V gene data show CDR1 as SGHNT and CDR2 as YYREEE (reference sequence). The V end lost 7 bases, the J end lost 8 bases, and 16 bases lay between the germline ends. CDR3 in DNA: TGTGCCAGCGGGCACAAAGCCGGAGATGAGCAGTTCTTC. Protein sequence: CASGHKAGDEQFF.

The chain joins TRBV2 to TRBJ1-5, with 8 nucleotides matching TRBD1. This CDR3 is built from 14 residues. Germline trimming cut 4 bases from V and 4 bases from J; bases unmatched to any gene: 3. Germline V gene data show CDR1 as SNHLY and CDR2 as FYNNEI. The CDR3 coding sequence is TGTGCCAGCAGTGCACAGGGGGGAAATCAGCCCCAGCATTTT. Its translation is CASSAQGGNQPQHF.

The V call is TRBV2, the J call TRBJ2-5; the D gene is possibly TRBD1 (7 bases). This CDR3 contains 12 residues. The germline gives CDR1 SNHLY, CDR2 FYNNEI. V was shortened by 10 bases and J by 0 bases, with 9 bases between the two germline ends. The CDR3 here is CATRGDQETQYF. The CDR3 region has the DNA TGTGCCACCAGGGGGGACCAAGAGACCCAGTACTTC. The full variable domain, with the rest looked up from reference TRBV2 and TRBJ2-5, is EPEVTQTPSHQVTQMGQEVILRCVPISNHLYFYWYRQILGQKVEFLVSFYNNEISEKSEIFDDQFSVERPDGSNFTLKIRSTKLEDSAMYFCATRGDQETQYFGPGTRLLVL.

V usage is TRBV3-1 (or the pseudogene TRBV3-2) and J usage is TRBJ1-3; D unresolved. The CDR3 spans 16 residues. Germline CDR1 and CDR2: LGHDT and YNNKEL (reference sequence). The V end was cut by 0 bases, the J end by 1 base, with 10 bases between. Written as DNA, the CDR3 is TGTGCCAGCAGCCAAGATCCCGTGGGGTCTGGAAACACCATATATTTT. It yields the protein CASSQDPVGSGNTIYF.

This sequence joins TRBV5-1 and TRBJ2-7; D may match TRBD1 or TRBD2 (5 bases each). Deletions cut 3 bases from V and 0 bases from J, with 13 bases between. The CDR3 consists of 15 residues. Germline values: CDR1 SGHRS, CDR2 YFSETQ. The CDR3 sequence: CASSSDPGSSYEQYF. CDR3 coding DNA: TGCGCCAGCAGCTCCGATCCAGGGAGCTCCTACGAGCAGTACTTC. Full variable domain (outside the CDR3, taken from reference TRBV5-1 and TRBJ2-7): KAGVTQTPRYLIKTRGQQVTLSCSPISGHRSVSWYQQTPGQGLQFLFEYFSETQRNKGNFPGRFSGRQFSNSRSEMNVSTLELGDSALYLCASSSDPGSSYEQYFGPGTRLTVT.

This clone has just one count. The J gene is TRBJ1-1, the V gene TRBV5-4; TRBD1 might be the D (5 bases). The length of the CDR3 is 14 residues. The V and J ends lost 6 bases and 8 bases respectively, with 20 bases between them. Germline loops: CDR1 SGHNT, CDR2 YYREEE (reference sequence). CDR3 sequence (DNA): TGTGCCAGCACTGGGGGAAGGACATCCCAGGAAGCTTTCTTT. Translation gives CASTGGRTSQEAFF. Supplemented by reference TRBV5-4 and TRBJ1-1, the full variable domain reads ETGVTQSPTHLIKTRGQQVTLRCSSQSGHNTVSWYQQALGQGPQFIFQYYREEENGRGNFPPRFSGLQFPNYSSELNVNALELDDSALYLCASTGGRTSQEAFFGQGTRLTVV.

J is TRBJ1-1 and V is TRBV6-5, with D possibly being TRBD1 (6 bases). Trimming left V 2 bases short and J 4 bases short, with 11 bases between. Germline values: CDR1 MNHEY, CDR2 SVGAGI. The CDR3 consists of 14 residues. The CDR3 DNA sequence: TGTGCCAGCAGTTACCAGGGGTTTGGCACTGAAGCTTTCTTT. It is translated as CASSYQGFGTEAFF.

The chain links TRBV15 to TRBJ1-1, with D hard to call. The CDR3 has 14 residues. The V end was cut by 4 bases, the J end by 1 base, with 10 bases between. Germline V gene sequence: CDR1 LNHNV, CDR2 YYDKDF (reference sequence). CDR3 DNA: TGTGCCACCAGCAACGCCGGGTGGAACACTGAAGCTTTCTTT. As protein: CATSNAGWNTEAFF.